The 6 T cell receptor beta chains given below trace back to one sample, sequenced in a study of shared clonotypes between healthy human individuals. Here immunoSEQ multiplex PCR was the method, and the copy in TCRdb shows in-frame clones only, minus some. The table lists millions of clones, approximately 93% of them singletons, with 0.39% in the top ten. The specimen was naive CD4+ T cells from PBMCs. Subset of the sample: CD45RA+ positively selected. The source of these receptors is a man younger than 35 in good health. Some clones in this sample may be carry-over from other donors' samples.

The chain carries TRBV28 and TRBJ2-7, with a tentative D call TRBD2 (6 bases). Trimming removed 7 bases at V and 4 bases at J, with 11 bases between. The CDR3 has 12 amino acids. Looked up from germline, CDR1 is MDHEN and CDR2 is SYDVKM. For the CDR3, the DNA is TGTGCCAGCAAAGGGAGCGGGTACGAGCAGTACTTC. It specifies CASKGSGYEQYF.

This chain links TRBV11-2 with TRBJ2-7; 9 positions agree with TRBD2. Trimming removed 4 bases from V and 0 bases from J; junction bases left unmatched: 10. The CDR3 contains 17 residues. The germline gives CDR1 SGHAT, CDR2 FQNNGV. CDR3 in DNA: TGTGCCAGCAGCTCGCATTCCCTAGCGGGATTCTCCTACGAGCAGTACTTC. Translating it yields CASSSHSLAGFSYEQYF.

V is TRBV6-6 and J is TRBJ2-3; D gene uncertain. The CDR3 has 12 amino acids. Per germline, CDR1 MNHNY and CDR2 SVGAGI (reference sequence). The V end was cut by 6 bases, the J end by 4 bases, with 8 bases between. The CDR3 sequence is CASSLISDTQYF. CDR3 nucleotide sequence: TGTGCCAGCAGCCTGATTTCAGATACGCAGTATTTT.

The CDR3 sequence is CASSKEDRAISYEQYF. CDR3 nucleotides: TGTGCCAGCAGTAAAGAGGACAGGGCCATCTCCTACGAGCAGTACTTC. V and J are TRBV6-6 and TRBJ2-7, with 8 bases lining up with TRBD1. This CDR3 has 16 residues. V shed 5 bases, J shed 0 bases, and the junction held 9 bases outside the gene matches. Germline V CDR1 and CDR2: MNHNY, SVGAGI (reference sequence).

The chain recombines TRBV6-1 with TRBJ2-1; TRBD2 matches 7 bases. Germline V CDR1 and CDR2: MNHNS, SASEGT. V lost 2 bases and J lost 7; bases outside the gene matches: 11. The CDR3 is 16 residues long. CDR3 bases: TGTGCCAGCAGTGAAAGGCCGGCGGGAGCCAAAAATGAGCAGTTCTTC. Protein sequence: CASSERPAGAKNEQFF.

About this clone: Distinct nucleotide sequences in the sample also encode this CDR3. The chain employs TRBV28 and TRBJ1-2; 9 positions match TRBD1. CDR3 length: 13 residues. Germline trimming cut 5 bases from V and 2 bases from J; bases unmatched to any gene: 0. From germline, CDR1 is MDHEN and CDR2 SYDVKM. CDR3 DNA sequence: TGTGCCAGCAGTGGGACAGGGAACTATGGCTACACCTTC. Its protein product is CASSGTGNYGYTF.